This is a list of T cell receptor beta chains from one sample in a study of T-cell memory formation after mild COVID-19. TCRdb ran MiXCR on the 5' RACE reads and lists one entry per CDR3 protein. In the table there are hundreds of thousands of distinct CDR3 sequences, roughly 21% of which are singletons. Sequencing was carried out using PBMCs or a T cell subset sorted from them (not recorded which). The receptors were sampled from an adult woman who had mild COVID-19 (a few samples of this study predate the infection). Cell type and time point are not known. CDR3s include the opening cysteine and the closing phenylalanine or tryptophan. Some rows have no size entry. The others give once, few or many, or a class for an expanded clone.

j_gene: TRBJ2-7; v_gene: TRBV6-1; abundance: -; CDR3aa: CASSEVERIYEQYF
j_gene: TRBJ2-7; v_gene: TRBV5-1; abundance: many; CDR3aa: CASSQGGSSYEQYF
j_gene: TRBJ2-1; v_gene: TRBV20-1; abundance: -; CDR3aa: CSARGPYNEQFF
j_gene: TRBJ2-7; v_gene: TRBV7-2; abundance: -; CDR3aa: CASSLVGSGKTEQYF
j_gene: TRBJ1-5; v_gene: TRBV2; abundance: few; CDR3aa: CASSDLRNQPQHF
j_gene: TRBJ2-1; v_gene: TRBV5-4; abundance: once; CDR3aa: CASSPQDRGRNEQFF
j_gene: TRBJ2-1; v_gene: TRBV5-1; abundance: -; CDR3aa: CASSLGRAKEQFF
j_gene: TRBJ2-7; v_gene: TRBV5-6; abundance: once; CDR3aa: CASSGSSDTVYEQYF
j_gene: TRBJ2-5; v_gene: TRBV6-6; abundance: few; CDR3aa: CASSYPTTGKSRKETQYF
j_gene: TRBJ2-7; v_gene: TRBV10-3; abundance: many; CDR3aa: CAISESAKDREFISSYEQYF
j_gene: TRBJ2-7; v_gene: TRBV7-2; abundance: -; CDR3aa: CASSLESQRLAGSYEQYF
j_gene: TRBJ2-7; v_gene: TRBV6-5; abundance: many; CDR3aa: CASRRGRGGTYEQYF
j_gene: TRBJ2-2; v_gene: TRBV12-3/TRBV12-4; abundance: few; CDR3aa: CASSRRLALLVGELFF
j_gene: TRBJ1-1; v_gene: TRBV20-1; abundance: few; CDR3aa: CSASRDGNTEAFF
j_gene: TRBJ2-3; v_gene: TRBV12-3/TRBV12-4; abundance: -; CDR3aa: CASSLIKRSDTQYF
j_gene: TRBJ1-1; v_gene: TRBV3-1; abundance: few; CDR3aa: CASSQDLRGHTEAFF
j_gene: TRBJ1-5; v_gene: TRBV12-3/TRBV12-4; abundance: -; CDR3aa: CASSFFWGQGTYSNQPQHF
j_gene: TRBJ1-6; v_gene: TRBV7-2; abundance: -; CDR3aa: CASSTHLAGGSPLHF
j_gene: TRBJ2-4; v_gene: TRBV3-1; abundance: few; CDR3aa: CASSQVWGAKNIQYF
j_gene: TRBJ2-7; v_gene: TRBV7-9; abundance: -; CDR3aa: CASSLVAAGGPYEQYF
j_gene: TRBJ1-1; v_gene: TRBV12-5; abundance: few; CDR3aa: CASGLATGEDTEAFF
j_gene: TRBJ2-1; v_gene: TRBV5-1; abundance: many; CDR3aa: CASSLSGFPYNEQFF
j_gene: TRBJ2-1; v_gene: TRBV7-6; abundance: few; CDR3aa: CASSLEGNPPGNEQFF
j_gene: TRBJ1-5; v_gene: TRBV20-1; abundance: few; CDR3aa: CSARRGPTNQPQHF
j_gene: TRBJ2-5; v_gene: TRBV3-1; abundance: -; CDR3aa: CASSQGTSGSAQYF
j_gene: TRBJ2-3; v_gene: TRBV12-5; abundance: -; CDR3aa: CASGQFTGADTQYF
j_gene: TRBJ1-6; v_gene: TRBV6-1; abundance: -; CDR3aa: CASRAGTTNSPLHF
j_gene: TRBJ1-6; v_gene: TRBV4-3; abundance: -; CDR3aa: CASSQITGARGNSPLHF
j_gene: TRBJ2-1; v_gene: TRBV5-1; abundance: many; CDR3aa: CASSWGRGGKGNEQFF
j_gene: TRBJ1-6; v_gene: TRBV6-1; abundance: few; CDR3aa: CASRIQGSSPLHF
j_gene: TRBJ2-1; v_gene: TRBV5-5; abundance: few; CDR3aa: CASSFWPPGASNEQFF
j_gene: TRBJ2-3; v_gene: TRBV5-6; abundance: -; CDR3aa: CASSLGLAGGQDTQYF
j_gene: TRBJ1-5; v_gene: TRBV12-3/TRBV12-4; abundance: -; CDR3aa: CASSFSYSNQPQHF
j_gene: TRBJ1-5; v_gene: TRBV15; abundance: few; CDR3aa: CATSRGQLSNQPQHF
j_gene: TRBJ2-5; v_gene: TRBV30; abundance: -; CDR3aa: CAWRVAGGAAQYF
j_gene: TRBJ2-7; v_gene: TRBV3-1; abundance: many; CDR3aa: CASSQLTGDYEQYF
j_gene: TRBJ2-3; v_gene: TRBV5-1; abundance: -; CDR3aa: CASSDAGQGTYTQYF